This T cell receptor beta chain was sequenced during a study of CD8 T cells in Susac syndrome (dated by TCRdb to between 2018 and 2020). In terms of the full investigation: Repertoire sequencing was used to test whether CD8+ T cell activation and differentiation in Susac syndrome was antigen driven.

What the work shows at the level of the full study, not this receptor alone: The study acknowledged that relatively few individuals were included in the TCR sequencing and HLA analysis.

Peripheral blood CD8+ and CD4+ T cells from healthy donors, Susac syndrome patients and multiple sclerosis patients were profiled by high-throughput TCR beta sequencing. Healthy donors were included as age- and sex-matched controls. Bulk CD8+ and CD4+ T cells were purified magnetically by negative isolation, whereas CD8+ TEMRA cells were enriched by FACS. Blood was collected in EDTA tubes and processed within 24 hours, with PBMCs isolated through density gradient centrifugation. PBMCs destined for TCR sequencing were cryopreserved in liquid nitrogen and later thawed in a 37 °C water bath. The sorted or isolated CD4+, CD8+ and CD8+ TEMRA cells had a purity of 90% or higher. CDR1 and CDR2, looked up from the germline V gene, are SNHLY and FYNNEI. Trimming leaves V shorter by 3 bases and J shorter by 9 bases, with the junction holding 5 bases beyond the gene matches. The CDR3 measures 12 amino acids from cysteine to phenylalanine. Solely the CDR3 DNA is kept, with 36 bases framed from the first base.

RNA was extracted using the RNeasy kit, and roughly 0.5 to 1 microgram was reverse transcribed with random hexamers. The immunoSEQ multiplex PCR assay, covering 54 Vbeta and 13 Jbeta segments, was used to amplify TCR beta CDR3 regions. PCR amplification bias was corrected by using a synthetic template baseline for primer optimization and computational correction. The authors' pipeline ran thus. Reads were assigned to V, D and J genes according to IMGT and analyzed in immunoSEQ Analyzer, with only productive sequences retained. Clonality was calculated as one minus the Shannon entropy normalized by log2 of the number of productive unique sequences. For each patient and control, public and private clones were evaluated within the 100 most prevalent clones. A clone was defined as Susac-specific if it was absent from the healthy and MS cohorts, from 1052 published viral clones and from other ImmuneACCESS disease sequences. Using fastp trimming at Q25 and MiXCR clonotype assembly, TCRdb reanalyzed the public sequencing data and kept in-frame beta chains. All rows with the same CDR3 protein become a single entry with the most common DNA and genes. These V and J calls rely on TCRdb rather than the paper's analysis. In this sample the table shows 100,000 to 150,000 distinct CDR3 sequences, 90% to 95% of which occur a single time. The top ten hold more than 0.095% of the sample.

Turning to this clonotype: Which antigen it targets is not known. No base qualities exist here, and no much larger clone lies one base off it.

Specimen: CD4+ T cells from PBMCs. The clonotype was recovered from a human donor in good health. The V and J genes are TRBV2 and TRBJ2-7, with 7 bases aligning to TRBD1. The sequenced DNA: TGTGCCAGCAGTGAGGGGACAGCCGTGCAGTACTTC. Its coded protein is CASSEGTAVQYF.